What follows are 29 T cell receptor beta chains derived from one specimen sequenced in a study of T cells in narcolepsy. Sequenced by immunoSEQ multiplex PCR; TCRdb stores in-frame clones only, minus some. The sample has roughly 34,000 clones, approximately 80% seen once. The material sequenced was CD45RA- memory CD4+ T cells from PBMCs. The receptors were gathered from a human donor with narcolepsy.

The chain joins TRBV29-1 to TRBJ2-7; the match to TRBD2 covers 12 bases. Germline CDR1 and CDR2: SQVTM and ANQGSEA. After removal of 6 bases from V and 2 bases from J, the junction contained 5 bases not matched to a gene. This CDR3 contains 14 residues. CDR3 nucleotides: TGCAGCGTGGAGACTAGCGGGGGACCCTACGAGCAGTACTTC. This codes for CSVETSGGPYEQYF.

V usage is TRBV19 and J usage is TRBJ2-7; TRBD1 agrees at 9 bases. Per germline, CDR1 LNHDA and CDR2 SQIVND (reference sequence). The CDR3 runs to 14 residues. With 5 bases clipped from V and 3 bases from J, the junction kept 5 bases outside the gene matches. CDR3 DNA: TGTGCCAGTAGTCACCGGGACAGGGTCTACGAGCAGTACTTC. It yields the protein CASSHRDRVYEQYF.

This clone showed up just a few times. This chain links TRBV9 with TRBJ2-3; TRBD2 is a possible D gene (6 bases). The CDR3 is 16 residues long. With 0 bases removed from V and 3 bases from J, the gap between germline ends came to 14 bases. In germline, CDR1 is SGDLS, CDR2 YYNGEE. CDR3 bases: TGTGCCAGCAGCGTAGAGGCGGGGAGAGAGACAGATACGCAGTATTTT. Translation: CASSVEAGRETDTQYF.

V usage is TRBV11-2 and J usage is TRBJ1-4; D is undetermined. Germline V CDR1 and CDR2: SGHAT, FQNNGV. Trimming removed 1 base at V and 14 bases at J, with 8 bases between. The CDR3 is made up of 11 amino acids. The CDR3 region is CASSLAFELFF. DNA for the CDR3: TGTGCCAGCAGCTTAGCCTTCGAGCTGTTTTTT.

The V and J genes are TRBV30 and TRBJ1-4; tentatively, D is TRBD1 (5 bases). Germline CDR1 GTSNPN, CDR2 SVGIG (reference sequence). The CDR3 runs to 16 residues. Trimming stripped 0 bases from V and 0 bases from J, with 11 bases between. The CDR3 region has the DNA TGTGCCTGGAGTGTGGGGGGGTCGGCAACTAATGAAAAACTGTTTTTT. Its translation is CAWSVGGSATNEKLFF.

V gene TRBV11-2 combines with J gene TRBJ2-2; tentatively, D is TRBD1 (6 bases). Trimming took 0 bases from V and 4 from J, leaving 9 bases between them. This CDR3 contains 15 residues. The germline CDR1 and CDR2 sequences are SGHAT and FQNNGV. Here the CDR3 reads CASSLDRGGTGELFF. CDR3 sequence (DNA): TGTGCCAGCAGCTTAGACAGGGGCGGCACCGGGGAGCTGTTTTTT.

This clone was counted a single time. The same CDR3 arises from other DNA sequences in this sample as well. The V call is TRBV25-1, the J call TRBJ1-5; D not certain. V was cut by 1 base and J by 7 bases, with 8 bases left in between. Germline V gene data show CDR1 as MGHDK and CDR2 as SYGVNS. The CDR3 totals 13 residues. The CDR3 nucleotides read TGTGCCAGCAGTGAATTTGGGAACCAGCCCCAGCATTTT. Translating gives CASSEFGNQPQHF.

The rearrangement uses TRBV9 and TRBJ1-6; 7 bases line up with TRBD1. The CDR3 runs 16 residues. With V trimmed by 0 bases and J by 9 bases, 9 bases remained unmatched. Germline V gene data show CDR1 as SGDLS and CDR2 as YYNGEE. The CDR3 sequence is CASSVEGDSIISPLHF. CDR3 bases: TGTGCCAGCAGCGTAGAAGGGGACAGTATAATTTCACCCCTCCACTTT.

The genes are TRBV28 and TRBJ1-5; a weak D match, TRBD1 (5 bases). CDR1 and CDR2 (germline): MDHEN, SYDVKM. The CDR3 loop spans 14 amino acids. V lost 3 bases and J lost 4, with 10 bases in between. The CDR3 nucleotides read TGTGCCAGCAGTTTCGGGACGGGGAATCAGCCCCAGCATTTT. This sequence encodes CASSFGTGNQPQHF.

V is TRBV28 and J is TRBJ2-5; D is possibly TRBD1 (5 bases). This CDR3 region has 12 residues. The germline V gene has CDR1 MDHEN and CDR2 SYDVKM. V was trimmed by 7 bases and J by 9 bases, leaving 15 bases between them. The CDR3 is CASTWGKGPQYF. CDR3 DNA sequence: TGTGCCAGCACCTGGGGAAAGGGGCCCCAGTACTTC.

The chain uses TRBV5-1 and TRBJ2-3, with 8 nucleotides matching TRBD1. The CDR3 has 17 residues. CDR1 SGHRS and CDR2 YFSETQ come from the germline V gene. The V gene end was trimmed by 0 bases and the J gene end by 0 bases; junction bases not matched to a gene: 6. The CDR3 DNA reads as TGCGCCAGCAGCTTGGGACAGGGGACGGCTAGCACAGATACGCAGTATTTT. Encoded protein: CASSLGQGTASTDTQYF.

This clone was counted once. This chain uses TRBV30 with TRBJ2-5, with D maybe TRBD2 (6 bases). CDR3 length: 14 amino acids. In germline, CDR1 is GTSNPN, CDR2 SVGIG (reference sequence). Trimming left V 7 bases short and J 7 bases short, with 22 bases between. CDR3 in amino acids: CASTPLTSGGTQYF. The CDR3 DNA reads as TGTGCCTCAACCCCGTTGACTAGTGGGGGGACCCAGTACTTC. Full variable domain (outside the CDR3, taken from reference TRBV30 and TRBJ2-5): SQTIHQWPATLVQPVGSPLSLECTVEGTSNPNLYWYRQAAGRGLQLLFYSVGIGQISSEVPQNLSASRPQDRQFILSSKKLLLSDSGFYLCASTPLTSGGTQYFGPGTRLLVL.

This clone showed up just once. This sequence joins TRBV30 and TRBJ1-2; perhaps TRBD1 as D (6 bases). CDR1 GTSNPN and CDR2 SVGIG come from the germline V gene (reference sequence). The CDR3 is 13 amino acids. With 6 bases removed from V and 8 bases from J, the gap between germline ends came to 19 bases. CDR3 residues: CACEPTGHWGYTF. The CDR3 DNA is TGTGCCTGCGAACCGACAGGCCACTGGGGCTACACCTTC. Using reference TRBV30 and TRBJ1-2 for the parts outside the CDR3, the full variable domain is SQTIHQWPATLVQPVGSPLSLECTVEGTSNPNLYWYRQAAGRGLQLLFYSVGIGQISSEVPQNLSASRPQDRQFILSSKKLLLSDSGFYLCACEPTGHWGYTFGSGTRLTVV.

The chain is built from TRBV11-2 and TRBJ2-5; perhaps TRBD2 as D (7 bases). Germline V lookup: CDR1 SGHAT, CDR2 FQNNGV. The CDR3 extends over 16 amino acids. The V end was cut by 2 bases, the J end by 5 bases, with 18 bases between. CDR3 nucleotides: TGTGCCAGCAGCTTACAACCCGGTAGGGGGGGGGAGACCCAGTACTTC. Its translation is CASSLQPGRGGETQYF.

The V call is TRBV6-1, the J call TRBJ1-1; a weak D match, TRBD1 (5 bases). This CDR3 comprises 13 residues. V was pared by 3 bases and J by 4 bases, with 9 bases between. CDR1 and CDR2 from the germline V gene are MNHNS and SASEGT. The CDR3 spells CASSEYRRTEAFF. In DNA form, the CDR3 reads TGTGCCAGCAGTGAGTACAGGCGCACTGAAGCTTTCTTT.

This clone has more than one count but fewer than ten. The rearrangement joins TRBV23-1 to TRBJ1-2, with D perhaps TRBD1 (5 bases). TRBV23-1 falls under the ORF class, with uncertain function. The V and J ends lost 0 bases and 3 bases respectively, with 11 bases between them. This CDR3 spans 15 amino acids. The CDR3 DNA reads as TGCGCCAGCAGTCAATCCCAGGGAAGGGACTATGGCTACACCTTC. This gives the protein CASSQSQGRDYGYTF.

This clone was seen once. This sequence joins TRBV2 and TRBJ2-7, with 7 bases fitting TRBD1. V dropped 6 bases and J dropped 2; count of bases not matched to a gene: 10. In germline, CDR1 is SNHLY, CDR2 FYNNEI. This CDR3 has 15 residues. The DNA for the CDR3 is TGTGCCAGCAGCTCCTTCCCGGGACAGACCTACGAGCAGTACGTC. This gives the protein CASSSFPGQTYEQYV.

The chain is built from TRBV19 and TRBJ1-6; 7 positions match TRBD1. The CDR3 length is 16 residues. Losses at the gene ends were 6 bases for V and 5 bases for J; bases not matched to a gene: 10. CDR1 is LNHDA and CDR2 is SQIVND in the germline V gene (reference sequence). The CDR3 region is CASRISSGQHNSPLHF. The CDR3 nucleotides read TGTGCCAGTAGAATAAGTTCGGGACAGCATAATTCACCCCTCCACTTT.

The V gene is TRBV27, the J gene TRBJ2-2; 7 nucleotides line up with TRBD2. CDR1 and CDR2 (germline): MNHEY, SMNVEV (reference sequence). This CDR3 is built from 17 residues. V lost 5 bases and J lost 2; bases outside the gene matches: 11. CDR3 in amino acids: CASSPPPGLQNTGELFF. Here the CDR3 DNA reads TGTGCCAGCAGTCCCCCTCCGGGACTACAAAACACCGGGGAGCTGTTTTTT.

This rearrangement joins TRBV6-6 to TRBJ2-1, with D maybe TRBD2 (5 bases). V was trimmed by 11 bases and J by 9 bases, leaving 23 bases between them. Germline lookup yields CDR1 MNHNY and CDR2 SVGAGI (reference sequence). CDR3 size: 14 residues. The CDR3 sequence is CAGSSARVAGEQFF. CDR3 nucleotides: TGTGCCGGAAGTTCCGCTAGAGTGGCGGGTGAGCAGTTCTTC.

As DNA, the CDR3 is TGTGCCAGCAGCCCCGGGGTGGGCCTCACCGGGGAGCTGTTTTTT. This codes for CASSPGVGLTGELFF. V is TRBV28 and J is TRBJ2-2, with D perhaps matching TRBD2 (5 bases). Germline V gene lookup returns CDR1 MDHEN and CDR2 SYDVKM. Trimming left V 6 bases short and J 4 bases short, with 15 bases between. The CDR3 contains 15 residues.

Written as DNA, the CDR3 is TGCGCCAGCACTGGGGACGCCACAGATACGCAGTATTTT. Encoded protein: CASTGDATDTQYF. The chain is built from TRBV10-1 and TRBJ2-3; D possibly uses TRBD1 or TRBD2 (5 bases each). Germline V gene lookup returns CDR1 WNHNN and CDR2 SYGVQD (reference sequence). Deletions cut 7 bases from V and 2 bases from J, with 10 bases between. The CDR3 has 13 amino acids.

The rearrangement joins TRBV9 to TRBJ2-1; TRBD2 matches 15 bases. V lost 4 bases to trimming and J lost 4 bases; unmatched junction nucleotides: 6. The length of the CDR3 is 17 residues. The germline V gene has CDR1 SGDLS and CDR2 YYNGEE. The CDR3 region is CASSTHGTSGGYNEQFF. In nucleotides, the CDR3 is TGTGCCAGCAGCACTCACGGGACTAGCGGGGGGTACAATGAGCAGTTCTTC. Combining the CDR3 with reference TRBV9 and TRBJ2-1 gives the whole variable domain DSGVTQTPKHLITATGQRVTLRCSPRSGDLSVYWYQQSLDQGLQFLIQYYNGEERAKGNILERFSAQQFPDLHSELNLSSLELGDSALYFCASSTHGTSGGYNEQFFGPGTRLTVL.

The chain has TRBV6-6 and TRBJ1-1, with no clear D. Germline CDR1 MNHNY, CDR2 SVGAGI (reference sequence). Trimming shortened V by 4 bases and J by 3 bases, and 12 bases separated the two germline ends. This CDR3 contains 14 residues. The CDR3 region is CASSWQDGDTEAFF. As DNA, the CDR3 is TGTGCCAGCAGTTGGCAGGATGGAGACACTGAAGCTTTCTTT.

The chain employs TRBV10-3 and TRBJ1-1; 9 bases match TRBD1. The CDR3 loop spans 12 amino acids. Trimming took 8 bases from V and 6 from J; bases not matched to a gene: 4. Germline loops: CDR1 ENHRY, CDR2 SYGVKD. CDR3 protein: CAIGQGFPEAFF. For the CDR3, the DNA is TGTGCCATCGGACAGGGGTTCCCTGAAGCTTTCTTT.

The chain couples TRBV7-6 to TRBJ2-1; TRBD2 agrees at 9 bases. The CDR3 loop spans 15 amino acids. The J segment lost 5 bases and the V segment lost 1 base, leaving 3 bases of the junction unmatched. The V gene's germline CDR1 is SGHVS and CDR2 FNYEAQ. The CDR3, as DNA: TGTGCCAGCAGCTTAGGAGCGGGGGGAAACAATGAGCAGTTCTTC. It encodes CASSLGAGGNNEQFF.

This rearrangement joins TRBV25-1 to TRBJ2-1; 11 bases are a match to TRBD1. V dropped 2 bases and J dropped 2; count of bases not matched to a gene: 2. In germline, CDR1 is MGHDK, CDR2 SYGVNS. The CDR3 runs 16 residues. The chain's CDR3 is CASSEGTGGTYNEQFF. For the CDR3, the DNA is TGTGCCAGCAGTGAAGGGACAGGGGGTACCTACAATGAGCAGTTCTTC. The entire variable domain, with the rest obtained from reference TRBV25-1 and TRBJ2-1, is as follows: EADIYQTPRYLVIGTGKKITLECSQTMGHDKMYWYQQDPGMELHLIHYSYGVNSTEKGDLSSESTVSRIRTEHFPLTLESARPSHTSQYLCASSEGTGGTYNEQFFGPGTRLTVL.

This chain connects TRBV18 to TRBJ2-3, with D possibly matching TRBD2 (6 bases). With 6 bases removed from V and 1 base from J, the gap between germline ends came to 20 bases. The length of the CDR3 is 17 residues. Germline V CDR1 and CDR2: KGHSH, LQKENI. The CDR3 nucleotides read TGTGCCAGCTCCATTAAATTAGGAGGGTCCGGCACAGATACGCAGTATTTT. This codes for CASSIKLGGSGTDTQYF.

This clone was detected a few times. The chain has TRBV11-2 and TRBJ2-3; weak D call: TRBD2 (6 bases). The germline CDR1 and CDR2 sequences are SGHAT and FQNNGV. CDR3 length: 16 residues. V shed 2 bases and J shed 3 bases, with 15 bases lying between them. The CDR3, as DNA: TGTGCCAGCAGCTTAAGCGGGTCCTCCTATACAGATACGCAGTATTTT. Its protein is CASSLSGSSYTDTQYF.